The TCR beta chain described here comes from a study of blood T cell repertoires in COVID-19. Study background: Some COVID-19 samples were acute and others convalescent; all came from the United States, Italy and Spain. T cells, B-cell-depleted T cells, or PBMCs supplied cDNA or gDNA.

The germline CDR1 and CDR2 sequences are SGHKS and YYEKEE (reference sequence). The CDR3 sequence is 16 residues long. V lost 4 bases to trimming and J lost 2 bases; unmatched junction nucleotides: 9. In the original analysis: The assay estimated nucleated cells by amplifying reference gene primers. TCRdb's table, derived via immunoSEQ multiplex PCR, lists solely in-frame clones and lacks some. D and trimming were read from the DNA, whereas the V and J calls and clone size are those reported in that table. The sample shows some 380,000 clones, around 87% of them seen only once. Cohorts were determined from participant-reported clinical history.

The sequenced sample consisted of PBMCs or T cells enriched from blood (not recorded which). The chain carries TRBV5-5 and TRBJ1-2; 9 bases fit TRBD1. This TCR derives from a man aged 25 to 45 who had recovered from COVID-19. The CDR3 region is CASSEGYRGRNYGYTF. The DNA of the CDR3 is TGTGCCAGCAGCGAGGGTTACAGGGGGCGCAACTATGGCTACACCTTC.